The present TCR beta chain was sequenced within a study of blood T cell repertoires in COVID-19. Study overall: Sources were T cells, B-cell-depleted T cells, or PBMCs; the material itself was cDNA or gDNA.

Libraries were prepared by immunoSEQ multiplex PCR; TCRdb keeps only in-frame clonotypes and omits some of them. Of some 250,000 clones detected, 85% to 90% appear once; the ten largest clones hold 15% to 17%. Participants were aged roughly 18 to 100 years from more than 20 US areas. Recovered status in Cohort 3 required two negative PCRs, clearance, or symptom resolution. Trimming took 4 bases from V and 0 from J, leaving 7 bases between them. CDR1 is MGHDK and CDR2 is SYGVNS in the germline V gene. The CDR3 extends over 14 amino acids. The receptor comes from a man aged 18 to 29 who had recovered from COVID-19. This chain links TRBV25-1 with TRBJ1-5, with D perhaps TRBD1 (5 bases). Material for sequencing was PBMCs or T cells enriched from blood (not recorded which). The CDR3 sequence is CASSGQTSNQPQHF. CDR3 in DNA: TGTGCCAGCAGTGGACAGACTAGCAATCAGCCCCAGCATTTT.